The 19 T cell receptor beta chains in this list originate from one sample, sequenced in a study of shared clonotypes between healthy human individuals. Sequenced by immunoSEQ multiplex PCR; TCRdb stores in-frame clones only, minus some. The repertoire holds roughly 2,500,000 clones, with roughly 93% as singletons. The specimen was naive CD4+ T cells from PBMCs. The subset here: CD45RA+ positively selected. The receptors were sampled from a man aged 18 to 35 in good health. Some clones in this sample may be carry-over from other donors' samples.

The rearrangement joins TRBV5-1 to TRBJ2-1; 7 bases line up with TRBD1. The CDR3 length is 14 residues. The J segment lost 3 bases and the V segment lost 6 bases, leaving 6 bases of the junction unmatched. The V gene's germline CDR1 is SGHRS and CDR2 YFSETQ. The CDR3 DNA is TGCGCCAGCACCCAAGGGGGCGGCTACAATGAGCAGTTCTTC. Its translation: CASTQGGGYNEQFF.

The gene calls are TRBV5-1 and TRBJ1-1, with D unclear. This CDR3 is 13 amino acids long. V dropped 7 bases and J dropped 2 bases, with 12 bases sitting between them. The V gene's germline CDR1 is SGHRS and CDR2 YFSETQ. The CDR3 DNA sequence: TGCGCCAGCCGCGGGCAGGATAACACTGAAGCTTTCTTT. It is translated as CASRGQDNTEAFF.

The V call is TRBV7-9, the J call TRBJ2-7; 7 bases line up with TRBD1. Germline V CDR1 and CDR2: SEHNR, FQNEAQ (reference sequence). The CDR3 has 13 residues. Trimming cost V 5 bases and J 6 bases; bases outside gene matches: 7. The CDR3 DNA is TGTGCCAGCAGCCCACAGGGGTTTCGCGAGCAGTACTTC. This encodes CASSPQGFREQYF. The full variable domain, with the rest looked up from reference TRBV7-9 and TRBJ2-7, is DTGVSQNPRHKITKRGQNVTFRCDPISEHNRLYWYRQTLGQGPEFLTYFQNEAQLEKSRLLSDRFSAERPKGSFSTLEIQRTEQGDSAMYLCASSPQGFREQYFGPGTRLTVT.

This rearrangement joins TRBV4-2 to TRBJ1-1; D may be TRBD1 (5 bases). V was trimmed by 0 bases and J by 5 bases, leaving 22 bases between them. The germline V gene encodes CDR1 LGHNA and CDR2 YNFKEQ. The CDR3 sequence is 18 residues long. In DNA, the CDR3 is TGTGCCAGCAGCCAAGAACGGCTAATCCTCGGGGGGGGGACTGAAGCTTTCTTT. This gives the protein CASSQERLILGGGTEAFF.

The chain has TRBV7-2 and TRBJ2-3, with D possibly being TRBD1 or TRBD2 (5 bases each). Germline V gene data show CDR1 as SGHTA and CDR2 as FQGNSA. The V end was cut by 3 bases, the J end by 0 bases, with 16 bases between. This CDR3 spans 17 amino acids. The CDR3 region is CASSLGTGNPSTDTQYF. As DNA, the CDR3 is TGTGCCAGCAGCTTGGGGACCGGGAACCCTAGCACAGATACGCAGTATTTT.

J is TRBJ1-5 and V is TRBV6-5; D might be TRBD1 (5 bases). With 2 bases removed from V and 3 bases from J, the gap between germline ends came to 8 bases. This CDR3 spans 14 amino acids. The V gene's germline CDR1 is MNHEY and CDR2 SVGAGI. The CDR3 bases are TGTGCCAGCAGTTACGGGGCGGACAATCAGCCCCAGCATTTT. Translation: CASSYGADNQPQHF.

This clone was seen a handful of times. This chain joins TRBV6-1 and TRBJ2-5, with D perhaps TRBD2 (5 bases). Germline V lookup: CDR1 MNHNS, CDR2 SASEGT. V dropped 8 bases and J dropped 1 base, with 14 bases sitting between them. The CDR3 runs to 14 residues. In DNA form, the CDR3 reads TGTGCCAGCTTAACTAGTCTGGGCCAAGAGACCCAGTACTTC. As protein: CASLTSLGQETQYF.

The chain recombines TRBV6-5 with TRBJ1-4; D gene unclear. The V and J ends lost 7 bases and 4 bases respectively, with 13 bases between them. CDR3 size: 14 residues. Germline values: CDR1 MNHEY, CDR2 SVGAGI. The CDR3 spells CASTTTASNEKLFF. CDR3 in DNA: TGTGCCAGCACCACGACGGCTAGTAATGAAAAACTGTTTTTT.

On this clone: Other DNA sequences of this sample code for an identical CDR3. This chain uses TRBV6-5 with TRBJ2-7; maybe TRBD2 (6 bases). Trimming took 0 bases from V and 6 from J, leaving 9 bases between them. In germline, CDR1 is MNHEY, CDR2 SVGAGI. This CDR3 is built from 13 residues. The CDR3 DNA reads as TGTGCCAGCAGTTACTCGCGGGGAAGCGAGCAGTACTTC. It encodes CASSYSRGSEQYF.

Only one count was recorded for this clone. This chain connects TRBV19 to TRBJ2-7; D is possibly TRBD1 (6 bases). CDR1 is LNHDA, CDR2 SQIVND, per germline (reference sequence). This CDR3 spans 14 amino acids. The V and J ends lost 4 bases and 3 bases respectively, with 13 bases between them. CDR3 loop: CASSSRTVGYEQYF. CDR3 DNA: TGTGCCAGTAGTAGCCGGACAGTAGGCTACGAGCAGTACTTC.

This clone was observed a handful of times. The CDR3 loop is CASSFGRQSTEAFF. In DNA form, the CDR3 reads TGTGCCAGCAGCTTTGGCAGGCAATCCACTGAAGCTTTCTTT. J is TRBJ1-1 and V is TRBV7-9; D ambiguous. Germline CDR1 is SEHNR and CDR2 is FQNEAQ (reference sequence). V lost 3 bases to trimming and J lost 4 bases, with 12 bases between them. The CDR3 runs to 14 residues.

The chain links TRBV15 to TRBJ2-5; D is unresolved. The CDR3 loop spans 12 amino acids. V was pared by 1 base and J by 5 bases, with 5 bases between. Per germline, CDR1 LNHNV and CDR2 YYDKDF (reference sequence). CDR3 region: CATSRASETQYF. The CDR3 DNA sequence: TGTGCCACCAGCAGAGCTTCGGAGACCCAGTACTTC.

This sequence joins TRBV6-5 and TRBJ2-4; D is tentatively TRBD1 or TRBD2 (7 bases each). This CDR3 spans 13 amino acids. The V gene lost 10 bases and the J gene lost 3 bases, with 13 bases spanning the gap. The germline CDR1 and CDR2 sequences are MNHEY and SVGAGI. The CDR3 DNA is TGTGCCACCGCAGGGGGGGTCAAAAACATTCAGTACTTC. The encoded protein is CATAGGVKNIQYF.

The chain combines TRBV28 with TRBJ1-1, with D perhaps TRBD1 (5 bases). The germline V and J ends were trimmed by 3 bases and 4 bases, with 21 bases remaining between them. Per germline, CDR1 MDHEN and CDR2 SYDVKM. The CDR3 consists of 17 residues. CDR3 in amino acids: CASSFPNFVAGSTEAFF. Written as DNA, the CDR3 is TGTGCCAGCAGTTTCCCTAATTTCGTCGCAGGGAGCACTGAAGCTTTCTTT.

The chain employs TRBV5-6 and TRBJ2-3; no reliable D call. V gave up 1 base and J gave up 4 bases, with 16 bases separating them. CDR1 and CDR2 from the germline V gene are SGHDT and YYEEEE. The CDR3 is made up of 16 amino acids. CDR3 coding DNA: TGTGCCAGCAGCTTGTACCACACCGGATACCCAGATACGCAGTATTTT. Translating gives CASSLYHTGYPDTQYF.

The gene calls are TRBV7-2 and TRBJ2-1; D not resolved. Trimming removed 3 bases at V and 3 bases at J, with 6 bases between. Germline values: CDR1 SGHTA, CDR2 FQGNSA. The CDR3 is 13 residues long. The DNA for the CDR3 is TGTGCCAGCAGCTTTAACGGCTACAATGAGCAGTTCTTC. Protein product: CASSFNGYNEQFF.

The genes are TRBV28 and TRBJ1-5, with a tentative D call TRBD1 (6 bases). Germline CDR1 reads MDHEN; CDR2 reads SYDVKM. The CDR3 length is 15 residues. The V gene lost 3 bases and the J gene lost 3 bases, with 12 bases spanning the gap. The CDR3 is CASSLGGGVNQPQHF. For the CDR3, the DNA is TGTGCCAGCAGTTTGGGAGGGGGAGTCAATCAGCCCCAGCATTTT.

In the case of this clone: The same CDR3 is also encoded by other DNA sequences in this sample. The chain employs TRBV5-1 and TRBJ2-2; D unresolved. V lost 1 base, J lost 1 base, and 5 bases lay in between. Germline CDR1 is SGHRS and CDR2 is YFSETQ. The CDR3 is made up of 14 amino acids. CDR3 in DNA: TGCGCCAGCAGCTTGCCGGTGAACACCGGGGAGCTGTTTTTT. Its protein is CASSLPVNTGELFF.

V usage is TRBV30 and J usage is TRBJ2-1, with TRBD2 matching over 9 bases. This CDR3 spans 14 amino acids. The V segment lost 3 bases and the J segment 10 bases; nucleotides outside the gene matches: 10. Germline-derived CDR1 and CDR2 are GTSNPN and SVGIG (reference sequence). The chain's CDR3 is CAWRIGGRATEQFF. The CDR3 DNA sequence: TGTGCCTGGAGGATCGGCGGGAGGGCCACCGAGCAGTTCTTC. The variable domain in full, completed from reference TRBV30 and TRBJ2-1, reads SQTIHQWPATLVQPVGSPLSLECTVEGTSNPNLYWYRQAAGRGLQLLFYSVGIGQISSEVPQNLSASRPQDRQFILSSKKLLLSDSGFYLCAWRIGGRATEQFFGPGTRLTVL.